This T cell receptor beta chain was sequenced for a study of T cell repertoires in ileal Crohn's disease. Study information: Thiopurines (around 11) or anti-TNF agents (roughly 17) were given postoperatively to about half. M6 samples are neoterminal ileum biopsies from postoperative colonoscopy.

Regarding the study as a whole: Clonal expansions were more frequent in active smokers than non-smokers at surgery.

This CDR3 has 13 residues. Trimming took off 6 bases at V and 5 bases at J, with 11 bases between the two ends. CDR1 is MNHNS and CDR2 is SASEGT in the germline V gene. Data came from immunoSEQ multiplex PCR; TCRdb stores just in-frame clones and leaves some out. The sample consists of some 12,000 clones, approximately 78% of them appearing once. Time point: neoterminal ileum biopsy at postoperative endoscopy, about 6 months after surgery. Patients were adults with ileal or ileocolonic Crohn's disease needing resection. A note on this clone: Its matching antigen is unknown.

The TCR was taken from an adult with Crohn's disease. The chain uses TRBV6-1 and TRBJ1-5; D gene unclear. The material sequenced was ileal tissue. As DNA, the CDR3 is TGTGCCAGCAGATCCGTTCGGGATCAGCCCCAGCATTTT. It specifies CASRSVRDQPQHF.